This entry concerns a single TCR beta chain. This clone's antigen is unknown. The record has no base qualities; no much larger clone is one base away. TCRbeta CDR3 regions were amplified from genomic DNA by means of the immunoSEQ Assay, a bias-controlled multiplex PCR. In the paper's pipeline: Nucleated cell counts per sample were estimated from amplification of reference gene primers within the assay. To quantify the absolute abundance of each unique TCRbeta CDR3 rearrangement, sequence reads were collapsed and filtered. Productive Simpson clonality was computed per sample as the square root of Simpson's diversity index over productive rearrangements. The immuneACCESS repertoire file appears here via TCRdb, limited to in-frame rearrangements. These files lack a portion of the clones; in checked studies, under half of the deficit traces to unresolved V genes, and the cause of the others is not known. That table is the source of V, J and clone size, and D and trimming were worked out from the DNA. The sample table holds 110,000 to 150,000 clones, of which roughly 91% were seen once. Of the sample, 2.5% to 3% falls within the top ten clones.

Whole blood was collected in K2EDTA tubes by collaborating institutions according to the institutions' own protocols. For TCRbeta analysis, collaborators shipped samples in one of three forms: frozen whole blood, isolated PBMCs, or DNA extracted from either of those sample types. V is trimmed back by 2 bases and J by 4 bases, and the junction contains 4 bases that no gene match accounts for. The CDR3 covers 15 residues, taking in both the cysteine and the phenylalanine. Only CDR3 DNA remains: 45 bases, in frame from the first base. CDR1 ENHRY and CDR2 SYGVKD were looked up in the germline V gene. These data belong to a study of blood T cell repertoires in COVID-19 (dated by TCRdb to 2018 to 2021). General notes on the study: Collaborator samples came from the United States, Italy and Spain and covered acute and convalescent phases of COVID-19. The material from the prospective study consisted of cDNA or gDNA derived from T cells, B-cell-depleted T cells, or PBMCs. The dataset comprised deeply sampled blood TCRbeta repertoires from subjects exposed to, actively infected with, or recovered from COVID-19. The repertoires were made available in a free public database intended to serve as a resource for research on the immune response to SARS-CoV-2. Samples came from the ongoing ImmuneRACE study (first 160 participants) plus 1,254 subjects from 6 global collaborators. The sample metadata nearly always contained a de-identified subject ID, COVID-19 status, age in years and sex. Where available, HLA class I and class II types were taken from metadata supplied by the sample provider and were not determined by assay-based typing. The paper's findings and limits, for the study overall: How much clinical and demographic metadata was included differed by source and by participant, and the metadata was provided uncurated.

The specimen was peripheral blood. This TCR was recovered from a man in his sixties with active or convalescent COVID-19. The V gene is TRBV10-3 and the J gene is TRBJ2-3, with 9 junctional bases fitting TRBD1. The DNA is TGTGCCATCAGTGAGGGCGGACAGGGGTCAGATACGCAGTATTTT. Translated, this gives CAISEGGQGSDTQYF.